One T cell receptor beta chain is described in this entry. CDR3 length equals 12 residues. The V and J ends lost 4 bases and 5 bases respectively, with 8 bases between them. Germline-derived CDR1 and CDR2 are KGHSH and LQKENI. Profiling relied on immunoSEQ multiplex PCR, and the TCRdb table lists in-frame clones only, not all of them. Here the sample spans around 63,000 clones, around 88% being singletons. The sample belongs to a study of blood T cell repertoires in COVID-19. In the study overall: T cells, B-cell-depleted T cells, or PBMCs supplied cDNA or gDNA.

The rearrangement links TRBV18 to TRBJ1-2; tentatively, D is TRBD1 (6 bases). Source material: peripheral blood. The receptor was derived from a woman at least 80 years old with active COVID-19. This chain's CDR3 is CASSLRGYGYTF. The CDR3, as DNA: TGTGCCAGCTCACTCAGGGGTTATGGCTACACCTTC. Full variable domain (remainder filled in from reference TRBV18 and TRBJ1-2): NAGVMQNPRHLVRRRGQEARLRCSPMKGHSHVYWYRQLPEEGLKFMVYLQKENIIDESGMPKERFSAEFPKEGPSILRIQQVVRGDSAAYFCASSLRGYGYTFGSGTRLTVV.